The 21 T cell receptor beta chains below come from one sample, sequenced in a study of CD8+ T cells in alopecia areata (dated by TCRdb to the late 2010s). What this sample's time point label stands for: around 4 weeks on oral tofacitinib. Read against the paper, the sample's treatment or condition label means: oral pan-JAK inhibitor, 5-10 mg twice daily. Library method: the immunoSEQ multiplex PCR assay. RNA was extracted from all samples and reverse transcribed into cDNA as template for TCR sequencing. This is the immuneACCESS table as TCRdb keeps it, with only in-frame sequences that have V and J called. A part of the clones is gone; compared with another copy, unresolved V genes explain less than half, and the rest is unexplained. The table for this sample lists approximately 200,000 clones; 45% to 65% of them were counted only once. Of the sample, about 3.5% is held by the ten largest clones.

The material was CD4+ T cells sorted from blood, obtained at week 4, from a patient treated with tofacitinib. The receptors were sampled from a human donor with alopecia areata.

The genes are TRBV7-2 and TRBJ1-1; TRBD1 agrees at 11 bases. The CDR3 has 13 residues. V shed 5 bases, J shed 11 bases, and the junction held 7 bases outside the gene matches. Germline CDR1 is SGHTA and CDR2 is FQGNSA. As DNA, the CDR3 is TGTGCCAGCAGCCCCGGGACAGGGGGTTCGGCTTTCTTT. This sequence encodes CASSPGTGGSAFF.

The table lists this clone with a few counts. This chain uses TRBV28 with TRBJ2-5; a weak D match, TRBD2 (6 bases). The CDR3 is 16 residues long. In germline, CDR1 is MDHEN, CDR2 SYDVKM. V gave up 4 bases and J gave up 1 base, with 16 bases separating them. CDR3: CASSSPLRRVQETQYF. CDR3 nucleotide sequence: TGTGCCAGCAGTTCCCCCTTGAGGAGGGTCCAAGAGACCCAGTACTTC.

This clone came up a few times. Within the sample, other DNA sequences also encode this same CDR3. V gene TRBV29-1 combines with J gene TRBJ2-3; D unresolved. V was cut by 4 bases and J by 2 bases, with 13 bases left in between. CDR1 and CDR2 (germline): SQVTM, ANQGSEA. The CDR3 is 14 residues long. The CDR3, as DNA: TGCAGCGTTGCCCTCCTCCTTTCCACAGATACGCAGTATTTT. Translating gives CSVALLLSTDTQYF.

The table lists this clone with a few counts. This sample includes further DNA sequences coding for the same CDR3. CDR3 protein: CASSFSGAYNEQFF. The CDR3 DNA follows: TGTGCCAGCAGTTTTTCGGGAGCCTACAATGAGCAGTTCTTC. The rearrangement uses TRBV28 and TRBJ2-1; perhaps TRBD2 as D (6 bases). The V gene lost 3 bases and the J gene lost 2 bases, with 8 bases spanning the gap. The CDR3 loop spans 14 amino acids. Germline V gives CDR1 MDHEN, CDR2 SYDVKM.

The chain recombines TRBV29-1 with TRBJ2-5; 8 bases map to TRBD2. This CDR3 has 15 amino acids. CDR1 and CDR2 from the germline V gene are SQVTM and ANQGSEA. V gave up 8 bases and J gave up 2 bases; unmatched junction bases: 13. In nucleotides, the CDR3 is TGCAGCATTGCGCGGGGCGGGGGGATGCAAGAGACCCAGTACTTC. Protein product: CSIARGGGMQETQYF. Full variable domain (rest looked up from reference TRBV29-1 and TRBJ2-5): SAVISQKPSRDICQRGTSLTIQCQVDSQVTMMFWYRQQPGQSLTLIATANQGSEATYESGFVIDKFPISRPNLTFSTLTVSNMSPEDSSIYLCSIARGGGMQETQYFGPGTRLLVL.

The chain joins TRBV7-9 to TRBJ1-1, with no clear D. The V end was cut by 3 bases, the J end by 5 bases, with 7 bases between. CDR3 length: 12 amino acids. The germline V gene encodes CDR1 SEHNR and CDR2 FQNEAQ (reference sequence). As DNA, the CDR3 is TGTGCCAGCAGCTTTCCGAATACTGAAGCTTTCTTT. Translating gives CASSFPNTEAFF.

CDR3 residues: CSVGKRTEAFF. The DNA for the CDR3 is TGCAGCGTCGGGAAGCGCACTGAAGCTTTCTTT. V usage is TRBV29-1 and J usage is TRBJ1-1; D is uncertain. The CDR3 is 11 residues long. Trimming pared 6 bases from V and 4 bases from J, leaving 9 bases between. Germline-derived CDR1 and CDR2 are SQVTM and ANQGSEA.

The rearrangement links TRBV4-1 to TRBJ2-5, with D possibly TRBD1 on 7 matching bases. The V end lost 3 bases, the J end lost 5 bases, and 10 bases lay between the germline ends. Germline V gene data show CDR1 as MGHRA and CDR2 as YSYEKL. This CDR3 comprises 13 residues. The CDR3 nucleotides are TGCGCCAGCAGCCAGACAGGGAGGGAGACCCAGTACTTC. Protein sequence: CASSQTGRETQYF.

V is TRBV30 and J is TRBJ1-1, with a weak D call TRBD1 (5 bases). Trimming took 2 bases from V and 6 from J, leaving 19 bases between them. The CDR3 totals 15 residues. Germline V gives CDR1 GTSNPN, CDR2 SVGIG (reference sequence). The chain's CDR3 is CAWSIRGPRGAEAFF. As DNA, the CDR3 is TGTGCCTGGAGTATAAGGGGCCCTAGAGGCGCTGAAGCTTTCTTT.

About this clone itself: A read error may account for a junction end that differs from germline. The chain carries TRBV7-7 and TRBJ2-1; TRBD2 agrees at 7 bases. The germline gives CDR1 SSHAT, CDR2 FNYEAQ (reference sequence). This CDR3 is 15 amino acids long. The CDR3, as DNA: TGTGCTAGCAGCTTAGAGGCGGGGGTTTACAATGAGCAGTTCTTC. It codes for CASSLEAGVYNEQFF.

V usage is TRBV7-3 and J usage is TRBJ2-7, with 9 bases aligning to TRBD2. With 5 bases clipped from V and 5 bases from J, the junction kept 10 bases outside the gene matches. Germline V CDR1 and CDR2: SGHTA, FQGTGA. This CDR3 is 15 amino acids long. CDR3 in amino acids: CASSPGLAGLDEQYF. CDR3 bases: TGTGCCAGCAGCCCCGGGCTAGCGGGGCTCGACGAGCAGTACTTC.

This chain uses TRBV5-1 with TRBJ1-2; no firm D call. The CDR3 sequence is 16 residues long. Between the trimmed V and J ends, which lost 5 bases and 0 bases, there was a span of 17 bases. Germline V lookup: CDR1 SGHRS, CDR2 YFSETQ. The CDR3 here is CASRTPGRQANYGYTF. The CDR3 DNA is TGCGCCAGCAGGACTCCCGGACGGCAAGCTAACTATGGCTACACCTTC.

The chain joins TRBV20-1 to TRBJ1-4, with D unresolved. The CDR3 is 10 residues long. The germline V gene has CDR1 DFQATT and CDR2 SNEGSKA (reference sequence). V lost 2 bases and J lost 10, with 5 bases in between. CDR3 sequence: CSARRGKLFF. CDR3 coding DNA: TGCAGTGCTAGACGCGGAAAACTGTTTTTT.

The chain employs TRBV28 and TRBJ2-7; D not resolved. In germline, CDR1 is MDHEN, CDR2 SYDVKM. V lost 5 bases and J 2 bases, leaving 4 bases between the germline ends. The CDR3 spans 11 residues. CDR3: CASSLTYEQYF. The CDR3 nucleotides are TGTGCCAGCAGTCTTACCTACGAGCAGTACTTC. The complete variable domain, with remaining parts taken from reference TRBV28 and TRBJ2-7, reads DVKVTQSSRYLVKRTGEKVFLECVQDMDHENMFWYRQDPGLGLRLIYFSYDVKMKEKGDIPEGYSVSREKKERFSLILESASTNQTSMYLCASSLTYEQYFGPGTRLTVT.

The gene calls are TRBV7-9 and TRBJ2-5; 7 bases match TRBD1. The ends lost 0 bases at V and 1 base at J; junction bases unmatched: 2. CDR3 size: 15 residues. Germline-derived CDR1 and CDR2 are SEHNR and FQNEAQ (reference sequence). This CDR3 is CASSLAGQFQETQYF. The CDR3 bases are TGTGCCAGCAGCTTAGCGGGACAGTTCCAAGAGACCCAGTACTTC.

This chain links TRBV5-4 with TRBJ2-7, with TRBD2 matching over 10 bases. This CDR3 is built from 14 residues. CDR1 SGHNT and CDR2 YYREEE come from the germline V gene (reference sequence). Trimming at V came to 4 bases and at J to 4 bases, leaving 5 bases not matched to a gene. The CDR3 spells CASSLTSGEYEQYF. DNA for the CDR3: TGTGCCAGCAGCCTCACTAGCGGGGAATACGAGCAGTACTTC.

The rearrangement links TRBV29-1 to TRBJ1-2; a possible D gene is TRBD1 (5 bases). There are 14 residues in the CDR3. Trimming removed 3 bases at V and 4 bases at J, with 15 bases between. CDR1 and CDR2 (germline): SQVTM, ANQGSEA. This CDR3 reads CSVESEGRGYGYTF. CDR3 DNA sequence: TGCAGCGTTGAGTCCGAGGGAAGGGGCTATGGCTACACCTTC. Supplemented by reference TRBV29-1 and TRBJ1-2, the full variable domain reads SAVISQKPSRDICQRGTSLTIQCQVDSQVTMMFWYRQQPGQSLTLIATANQGSEATYESGFVIDKFPISRPNLTFSTLTVSNMSPEDSSIYLCSVESEGRGYGYTFGSGTRLTVV.

The genes are TRBV7-6 and TRBJ2-7; TRBD2 agrees at 10 bases. The CDR3 is made up of 14 amino acids. The germline V gene encodes CDR1 SGHVS and CDR2 FNYEAQ. Trimming at V came to 5 bases and at J to 2 bases, leaving 3 bases not matched to a gene. The CDR3 loop reads CASSSTSGAYEQYF. As DNA, the CDR3 is TGTGCCAGCAGCAGTACTAGCGGGGCCTACGAGCAGTACTTC. Full variable domain (rest looked up from reference TRBV7-6 and TRBJ2-7): GAGVSQSPRYKVTKRGQDVALRCDPISGHVSLYWYRQALGQGPEFLTYFNYEAQQDKSGLPNDRFSAERPEGSISTLTIQRTEQRDSAMYRCASSSTSGAYEQYFGPGTRLTVT.

This clone was seen once. This chain uses TRBV7-6 with TRBJ2-5; D gene uncertain. Between the trimmed V and J ends, which lost 6 bases and 7 bases, there was a span of 6 bases. Per the germline V gene, CDR1 is SGHVS and CDR2 is FNYEAQ. The CDR3 covers 10 residues. CDR3 nucleotides: TGTGCCAGCAGGGGTTTGACCCAGTACTTC. Protein product: CASRGLTQYF.

This chain links TRBV7-2 with TRBJ1-2; TRBD1 might be the D (5 bases). Per germline, CDR1 SGHTA and CDR2 FQGNSA. Trimming removed 5 bases at V and 6 bases at J, with 13 bases between. The CDR3 is made up of 13 amino acids. The CDR3 region is CASSQGREDGYTF. The CDR3 coding sequence is TGTGCCAGCAGCCAGGGTAGGGAGGATGGCTACACCTTC.

This chain uses TRBV30 with TRBJ2-1, with D unresolved. In germline, CDR1 is GTSNPN, CDR2 SVGIG (reference sequence). The CDR3 consists of 16 residues. Trimming took off 2 bases at V and 7 bases at J, with 21 bases between the two ends. CDR3 sequence reads: CAWSLSYRTWKNEQFF. The CDR3 bases are TGTGCCTGGAGTCTATCCTATCGGACGTGGAAGAATGAGCAGTTCTTC.